Each of the 27 T cell receptor beta chains below was sequenced from the same sample in a study of cytomegalovirus exposure and HLA in healthy donors. Both 60 Vbeta primers and 13 Jbeta primers went into the PCR. Libraries were prepared by immunoSEQ multiplex PCR; TCRdb keeps only in-frame clonotypes and omits some of them. In the table there are roughly 200,000 clones, 77% of which are singletons. Sequences were obtained from PBMCs. Receptor source: a woman aged 55-69 years in good health and CMV-seropositive.

This chain connects TRBV2 to TRBJ2-1; D is possibly TRBD2 (6 bases). CDR1 SNHLY and CDR2 FYNNEI come from the germline V gene. Trimming left V 2 bases short and J 7 bases short, with 9 bases between. The CDR3 totals 13 residues. The CDR3 loop is CASSESGGNEQFF. The CDR3 nucleotides are TGTGCCAGCAGTGAATCTGGGGGGAATGAGCAGTTCTTC.

The rearrangement links TRBV28 to TRBJ1-5, with a weak D call TRBD1 (6 bases). The CDR3 is made up of 14 amino acids. CDR1 and CDR2 from the germline V gene are MDHEN and SYDVKM. Trimming cost V 10 bases and J 2 bases, with 15 bases left between them. The CDR3 spells CATYREVGNQPQHF. CDR3 nucleotides: TGTGCCACGTACAGGGAAGTCGGCAATCAGCCCCAGCATTTT.

The rearrangement links TRBV28 to TRBJ2-7; 9 bases are a match to TRBD2. J lost 9 bases, V lost 6 bases, and 18 bases had no gene match. CDR3 length: 16 residues. Germline assignment: CDR1 MDHEN and CDR2 SYDVKM. Written as DNA, the CDR3 is TGTGCCAGCAGACCAAGTTTAGGTAGCGGGAGTAAAGGGCAGTACTTC. Encoded protein: CASRPSLGSGSKGQYF.

This rearrangement joins TRBV19 to TRBJ2-3; the D gene is possibly TRBD2 (6 bases). CDR1 is LNHDA and CDR2 is SQIVND in the germline V gene (reference sequence). CDR3 size: 16 residues. V lost 1 base to trimming and J lost 3 bases, with 14 bases between them. In nucleotides, the CDR3 is TGTGCCAGTAGTATAGGACTAGGATCGAGAACAGATACGCAGTATTTT. Translated: CASSIGLGSRTDTQYF.

This clone was observed a few times. The J gene is TRBJ1-1, the V gene TRBV5-1; D is perhaps TRBD1 (5 bases). The CDR3 is made up of 14 amino acids. Trimming took off 0 bases at V and 6 bases at J, with 12 bases between the two ends. CDR1 and CDR2 (germline): SGHRS, YFSETQ. CDR3 loop: CASSLEPGLAEAFF. In DNA form, the CDR3 reads TGCGCCAGCAGCTTGGAGCCAGGGTTGGCTGAAGCTTTCTTT.

Concerning this clone: The junction and the germline gene differ at one end; a read error may be behind it. The chain joins TRBV6-6 to TRBJ2-1, with TRBD2 matching over 8 bases. The CDR3 is made up of 15 amino acids. Looked up from germline, CDR1 is MNHNY and CDR2 is SVGAGI (reference sequence). DNA of the CDR3: TGTGACAGCAGTTACAGGACGGGGGGGCGCAATGAGCAGTTCTTC. Its protein product is CDSSYRTGGRNEQFF.

This chain links TRBV19 with TRBJ1-5; 12 positions agree with TRBD1. This CDR3 is 15 amino acids long. Germline loops: CDR1 LNHDA, CDR2 SQIVND (reference sequence). V shed 3 bases and J 6 bases; nucleotides not matched to a gene: 3. CDR3 in DNA: TGTGCCAGTAGTATTGGGACAGGGGGCCCTCAGCCCCAGCATTTT. Translation gives CASSIGTGGPQPQHF.

The chain recombines TRBV5-1 with TRBJ2-7, with 9 bases identical to TRBD1. The CDR3 is 15 amino acids. V trimming: 5 bases; J trimming: 5 bases; junction bases outside the gene matches: 11. Per germline, CDR1 SGHRS and CDR2 YFSETQ. The CDR3, as DNA: TGCGCCAGCAGTACAACAGGGGGCATCGGCGACGAGCAGTACTTC. Protein: CASSTTGGIGDEQYF.

V usage is TRBV19 and J usage is TRBJ1-5; D is unclear. The V gene lost 1 base and the J gene lost 6 bases, with 4 bases spanning the gap. The CDR3 has 12 amino acids. The germline gives CDR1 LNHDA, CDR2 SQIVND (reference sequence). This CDR3 reads CASSIAGQPQHF. DNA for the CDR3: TGTGCCAGTAGTATAGCGGGTCAGCCCCAGCATTTT.

The rearrangement uses TRBV11-1 and TRBJ2-3, with TRBD2 identical over 11 bases. This CDR3 region has 16 residues. The germline V gene encodes CDR1 SGHAT and CDR2 FQDESV (reference sequence). V shed 5 bases and J 3 bases; nucleotides not matched to a gene: 7. The CDR3 region is CASSPGTSGLTDTQYF. The CDR3 DNA reads TGTGCCAGCAGCCCCGGGACTAGCGGATTAACAGATACGCAGTATTTT.

This clone came up a few times. The J gene is TRBJ2-3, the V gene TRBV15, with D unresolved. The CDR3 sequence is 15 residues long. Trimming removed 4 bases from V and 0 bases from J, with 11 bases in between. In germline, CDR1 is LNHNV, CDR2 YYDKDF (reference sequence). The CDR3 coding sequence is TGTGCCACCAGCACACCGACAACTAGCACAGATACGCAGTATTTT. Translating gives CATSTPTTSTDTQYF. The variable domain in full, completed from reference TRBV15 and TRBJ2-3, reads DAMVIQNPRYQVTQFGKPVTLSCSQTLNHNVMYWYQQKSSQAPKLLFHYYDKDFNNEADTPDNFQSRRPNTSFCFLDIRSPGLGDTAMYLCATSTPTTSTDTQYFGPGTRLTVL.

The chain combines TRBV7-2 with TRBJ1-4; 7 bases are a match to TRBD1. Germline V gives CDR1 SGHTA, CDR2 FQGNSA. The CDR3 sequence is 16 residues long. The junction had 15 bases not matched to a gene; V was cut back by 10 bases and J by 4 bases. CDR3 residues: CATSSVGGQINEKLFF. In DNA form, the CDR3 reads TGTGCCACTTCCTCGGTGGGGGGACAGATTAATGAAAAACTGTTTTTT.

J is TRBJ2-3 and V is TRBV5-1, with TRBD1 matching over 7 bases. Looked up from germline, CDR1 is SGHRS and CDR2 is YFSETQ. The V gene end was trimmed by 2 bases and the J gene end by 8 bases; junction bases not matched to a gene: 8. The CDR3 is 14 amino acids. The chain's CDR3 is CASSFETGAGTQYF. The CDR3 bases are TGCGCCAGCAGCTTCGAAACAGGGGCGGGTACGCAGTATTTT.

The gene calls are TRBV5-4 and TRBJ1-2; D perhaps matches TRBD1 (5 bases). Germline assignment: CDR1 SGHNT and CDR2 YYREEE (reference sequence). V was shortened by 4 bases and J by 2 bases, with 15 bases between the two germline ends. The CDR3 is 15 amino acids. The CDR3 DNA is TGTGCCAGCAGCCTCGGAGGGGCTGGGAACTATGGCTACACCTTC. Residues: CASSLGGAGNYGYTF.

As to this clone: A junction boundary mismatches the germline segment, possibly from a read error. The chain carries TRBV7-2 and TRBJ2-2; 12 bases are shared with TRBD2. CDR3 size: 15 residues. Germline V lookup: CDR1 SGHTA, CDR2 FQGNSA. CDR3 sequence reads: CASSLAGGLGGELFF. The DNA for the CDR3 is TGTGCCAGCAGCCTAGCGGGGGGGCTGGGCGGGGAGCTGTTTTTT.

This clone was seen only once. The V call is TRBV28, the J call TRBJ1-2, with TRBD1 identical over 8 bases. CDR1 MDHEN and CDR2 SYDVKM come from the germline V gene. J gave up 5 bases and V 5 bases, and 7 bases lay outside the gene matches. The CDR3 length is 14 residues. The chain's CDR3 is CASSRMDRDYGYTF. Written as DNA, the CDR3 is TGTGCCAGCAGTCGCATGGACAGGGATTATGGCTACACCTTC.

This clone came up once. The V and J genes are TRBV25-1 and TRBJ2-5, with D possibly being TRBD1 (5 bases). The DNA end is more similar to TRBJ2-7, so the J call may be wrong. CDR3 length equals 16 residues. The germline gives CDR1 MGHDK, CDR2 SYGVNS. This chain's CDR3 is CASRGDSEDSSYEQYF. CDR3 DNA sequence: TGTGCCAGCAGGGGTGACAGCGAGGATTCGTCCTACGAGCAGTACTTC.

The chain couples TRBV7-3 to TRBJ2-3, with TRBD2 identical over 7 bases. Germline lookup yields CDR1 SGHTA and CDR2 FQGTGA. The CDR3 is made up of 16 amino acids. V gave up 2 bases and J gave up 0 bases; unmatched junction bases: 5. The CDR3 is CASSLLSGASTDTQYF. The CDR3 nucleotides read TGTGCCAGCAGCTTATTAAGCGGGGCTAGCACAGATACGCAGTATTTT.

This clone was recorded only once. The V and J genes are TRBV6-4 and TRBJ1-2; 11 bases match TRBD1. Per germline, CDR1 MRHNA and CDR2 SNTAGT. This CDR3 region has 14 residues. The V gene end was trimmed by 6 bases and the J gene end by 7 bases; junction bases not matched to a gene: 7. CDR3 protein: CASSRTGGASGYTF. In DNA form, the CDR3 reads TGTGCCAGCAGCAGGACAGGGGGCGCGAGTGGCTACACCTTC.

Remarks on this clone: One end of the junction varies from germline; a read error may be responsible. V usage is TRBV29-1 and J usage is TRBJ2-6; maybe TRBD1 (5 bases). The CDR3 has 13 residues. CDR1 and CDR2 from the germline V gene are SQVTM and ANQGSEA. The CDR3 reads CSGREAGANGLTF. The CDR3, as DNA: TGCAGCGGTAGAGAGGCTGGGGCCAACGGCCTGACTTTC.

The rearrangement uses TRBV5-5 and TRBJ2-5; 10 nucleotides agree with TRBD2. The better agreement between TRBJ2-7 and the DNA end casts doubt on the J call. This CDR3 region has 15 residues. Germline CDR1 SGHKS, CDR2 YYEKEE (reference sequence). Written as DNA, the CDR3 is TGTGCCAGCAGCTTGGAACTAGCGGGACCCTACGAGCAGTACTTC. Its protein product is CASSLELAGPYEQYF.

This clone was detected only once. This chain uses TRBV7-3 with TRBJ2-2; no firm D call. Deletions cut 3 bases from V and 7 bases from J, with 6 bases between. This CDR3 contains 12 residues. CDR1 is SGHTA and CDR2 is FQGTGA in the germline V gene. The CDR3 DNA reads as TGTGCCAGCAGCTTGCCCAGCGGGGAGCTGTTTTTT. Encoded protein: CASSLPSGELFF. Using reference TRBV7-3 and TRBJ2-2 for the parts outside the CDR3, the full variable domain is GAGVSQTPSNKVTEKGKYVELRCDPISGHTALYWYRQSLGQGPEFLIYFQGTGAADDSGLPNDRFFAVRPEGSVSTLKIQRTERGDSAVYLCASSLPSGELFFGEGSRLTVL.

This rearrangement joins TRBV5-1 to TRBJ2-7, with 10 bases fitting TRBD2. Germline V lookup: CDR1 SGHRS, CDR2 YFSETQ. The junction had 10 bases not matched to a gene; V was cut back by 5 bases and J by 5 bases. The CDR3 is made up of 15 amino acids. The CDR3 region is CASRDASGGPNEQYF. As DNA, the CDR3 is TGCGCCAGCAGAGATGCTAGCGGGGGCCCGAACGAGCAGTACTTC.

This chain joins TRBV4-1 and TRBJ1-5, with 8 bases fitting TRBD1. The CDR3 is 16 amino acids. With 6 bases clipped from V and 2 bases from J, the junction kept 9 bases outside the gene matches. In germline, CDR1 is MGHRA, CDR2 YSYEKL. Here the CDR3 reads CASRLAGGDGNQPQHF. The CDR3 region has the DNA TGCGCCAGCAGGTTGGCAGGGGGCGATGGCAATCAGCCCCAGCATTTT.

This chain connects TRBV4-2 to TRBJ2-5; 8 nucleotides align to TRBD1. The CDR3 covers 14 residues. Trimming cost V 0 bases and J 7 bases; bases outside gene matches: 4. Germline assignment: CDR1 LGHNA and CDR2 YNFKEQ. Here the CDR3 reads CASSQETGDRTQYF. The CDR3 nucleotides are TGTGCCAGCAGCCAAGAGACAGGGGACAGGACCCAGTACTTC.

The V and J genes are TRBV13 and TRBJ1-2; TRBD1 agrees at 9 bases. With 9 bases clipped from V and 4 bases from J, the junction kept 9 bases outside the gene matches. The CDR3 length is 14 residues. Germline V gene sequence: CDR1 PRHDT, CDR2 FYEKMQ (reference sequence). The CDR3 sequence is CASADRGDTYGYTF. In nucleotides, the CDR3 is TGTGCCAGTGCGGACAGGGGCGATACCTATGGCTACACCTTC.

This clone was counted once. V and J are TRBV30 and TRBJ2-7, with 9 nucleotides matching TRBD2. The CDR3 spans 13 residues. Per the germline V gene, CDR1 is GTSNPN and CDR2 is SVGIG (reference sequence). Losses at the gene ends were 5 bases for V and 7 bases for J; bases not matched to a gene: 9. The DNA for the CDR3 is TGTGCCTGGCAAGCGGGGGGCCCCCTGGAGCAGTACTTC. This encodes CAWQAGGPLEQYF.